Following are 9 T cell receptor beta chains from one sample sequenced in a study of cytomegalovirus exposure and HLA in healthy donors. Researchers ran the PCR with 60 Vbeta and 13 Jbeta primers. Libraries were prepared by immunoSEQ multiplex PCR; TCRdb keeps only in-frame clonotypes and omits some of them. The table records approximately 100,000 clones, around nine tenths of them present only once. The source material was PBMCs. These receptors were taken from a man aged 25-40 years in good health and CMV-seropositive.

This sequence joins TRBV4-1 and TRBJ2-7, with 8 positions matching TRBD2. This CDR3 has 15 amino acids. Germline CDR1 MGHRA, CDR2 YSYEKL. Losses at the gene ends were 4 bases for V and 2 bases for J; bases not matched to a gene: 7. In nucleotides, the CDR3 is TGCGCCAGCAGCCTCACCACAGCGGGAGCCTACGAGCAGTACTTC. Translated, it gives CASSLTTAGAYEQYF.

CDR3 sequence: CASSALQQGNTEAFF. The CDR3 DNA follows: TGTGCCAGCAGTGCTTTACAACAGGGAAACACTGAAGCTTTCTTT. The chain has TRBV2 and TRBJ1-1, with D perhaps TRBD1 (6 bases). There are 15 residues in the CDR3. Germline V gene sequence: CDR1 SNHLY, CDR2 FYNNEI. The ends were cut back, 4 bases at V and 2 bases at J, with 14 bases in the middle. The whole variable domain, filled in from reference TRBV2 and TRBJ1-1, reads EPEVTQTPSHQVTQMGQEVILRCVPISNHLYFYWYRQILGQKVEFLVSFYNNEISEKSEIFDDQFSVERPDGSNFTLKIRSTKLEDSAMYFCASSALQQGNTEAFFGQGTRLTVV.

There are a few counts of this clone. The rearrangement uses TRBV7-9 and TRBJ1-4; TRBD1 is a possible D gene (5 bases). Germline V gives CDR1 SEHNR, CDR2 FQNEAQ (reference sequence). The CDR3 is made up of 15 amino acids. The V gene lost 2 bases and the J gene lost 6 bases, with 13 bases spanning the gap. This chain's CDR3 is CASSLWAGVDEKLFF. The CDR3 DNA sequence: TGTGCCAGCAGCTTATGGGCGGGGGTAGATGAAAAACTGTTTTTT.

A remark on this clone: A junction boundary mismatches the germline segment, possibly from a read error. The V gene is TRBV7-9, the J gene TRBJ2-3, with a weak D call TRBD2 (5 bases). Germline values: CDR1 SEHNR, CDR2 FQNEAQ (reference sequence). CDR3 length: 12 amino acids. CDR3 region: CSSSLFPGAQYF. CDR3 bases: TGTTCCAGCAGCTTATTCCCCGGGGCGCAGTATTTT.

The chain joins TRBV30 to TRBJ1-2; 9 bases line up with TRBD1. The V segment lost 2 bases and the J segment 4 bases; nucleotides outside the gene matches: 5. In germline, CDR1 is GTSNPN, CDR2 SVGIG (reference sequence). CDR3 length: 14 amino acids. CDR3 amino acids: CAWSTGGAGYGYTF. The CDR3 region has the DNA TGTGCCTGGAGTACAGGGGGCGCCGGCTATGGCTACACCTTC. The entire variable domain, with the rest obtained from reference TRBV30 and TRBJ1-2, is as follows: SQTIHQWPATLVQPVGSPLSLECTVEGTSNPNLYWYRQAAGRGLQLLFYSVGIGQISSEVPQNLSASRPQDRQFILSSKKLLLSDSGFYLCAWSTGGAGYGYTFGSGTRLTVV.

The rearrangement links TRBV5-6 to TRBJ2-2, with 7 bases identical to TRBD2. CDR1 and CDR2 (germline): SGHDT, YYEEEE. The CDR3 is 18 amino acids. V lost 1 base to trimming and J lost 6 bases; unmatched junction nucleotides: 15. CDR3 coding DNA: TGTGCCAGCAGCTTGCTAGGCGGGAGAAAGGGTTCCGCCGGGGAGCTGTTTTTT. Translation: CASSLLGGRKGSAGELFF.

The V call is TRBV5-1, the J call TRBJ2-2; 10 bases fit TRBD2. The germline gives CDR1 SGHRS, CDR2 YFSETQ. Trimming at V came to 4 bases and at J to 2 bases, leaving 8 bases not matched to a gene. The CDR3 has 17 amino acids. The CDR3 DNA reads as TGCGCCAGCAGCCCTCTAGCGGGAGTGACTAACACCGGGGAGCTGTTTTTT. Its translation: CASSPLAGVTNTGELFF.

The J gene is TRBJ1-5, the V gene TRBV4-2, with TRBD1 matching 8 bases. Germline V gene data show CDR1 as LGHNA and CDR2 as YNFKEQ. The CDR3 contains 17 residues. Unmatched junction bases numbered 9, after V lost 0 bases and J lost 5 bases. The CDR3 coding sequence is TGTGCCAGCAGCCAAGATTCTGACAGGGGAGGGCATCAGCCCCAGCATTTT. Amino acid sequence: CASSQDSDRGGHQPQHF.

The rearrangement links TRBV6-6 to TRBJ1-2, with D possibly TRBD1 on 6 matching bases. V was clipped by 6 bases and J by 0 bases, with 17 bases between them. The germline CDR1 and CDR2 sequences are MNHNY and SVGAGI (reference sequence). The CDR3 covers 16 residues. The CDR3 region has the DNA TGTGCCAGCAGATTTACATATAGGGACACTAACTATGGCTACACCTTC. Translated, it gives CASRFTYRDTNYGYTF.